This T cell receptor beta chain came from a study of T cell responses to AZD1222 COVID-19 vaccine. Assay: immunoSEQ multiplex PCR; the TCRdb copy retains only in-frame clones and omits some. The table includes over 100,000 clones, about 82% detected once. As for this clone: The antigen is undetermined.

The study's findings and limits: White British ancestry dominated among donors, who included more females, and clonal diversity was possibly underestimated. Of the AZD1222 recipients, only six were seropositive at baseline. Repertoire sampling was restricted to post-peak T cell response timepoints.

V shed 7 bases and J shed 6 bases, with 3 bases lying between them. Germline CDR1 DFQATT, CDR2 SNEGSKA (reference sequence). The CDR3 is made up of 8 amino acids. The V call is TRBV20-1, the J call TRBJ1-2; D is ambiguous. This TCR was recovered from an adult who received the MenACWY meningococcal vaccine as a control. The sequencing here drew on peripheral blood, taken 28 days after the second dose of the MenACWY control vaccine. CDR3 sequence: CSGDGYTF. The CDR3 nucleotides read TGCAGTGGGGATGGCTACACCTTC.